In its sample, the clone carrying this TCR beta chain was seen once. The sample comes from a study of cytomegalovirus exposure and HLA in healthy donors. Study context: A prior analysis found about 120 million unique TCR beta sequences from some 190 million T cells. Around 89 million unique TCRs from HLA-typed donors made up an early data release.

PCR primers comprised 60 Vbeta and 13 Jbeta primers. Profiled with immunoSEQ multiplex PCR; TCRdb holds only in-frame clones, not every one. The sample lists about 190,000 clones, 65% to 85% seen once, with about 1.7% in the top ten. The V end was cut by 4 bases, the J end by 4 bases, with 16 bases between. CDR1 is SGHRS and CDR2 is YFSETQ in the germline V gene. The CDR3 contains 15 residues. The source of this sequence is a man in his forties in good health and CMV-seropositive. The sample was PBMCs. This chain connects TRBV5-1 to TRBJ2-3, with TRBD1 as a possible D gene (7 bases). CDR3 region: CASSATGSGADTQYF. The CDR3 nucleotides read TGCGCCAGCAGCGCGACAGGGTCGGGGGCAGATACGCAGTATTTT.